This T cell receptor beta chain was recovered during a study of shared clonotypes between healthy human individuals (dated by TCRdb to the early 2020s). Study-level background: The cohort comprised two women and three men aged 18 to 49 years. Per donor, three plates each were used for CD4 naive and CD4 memory, two for CD8 naive, and one for CD8 memory. Between about 0.8 and 9.5 billion PBMCs per donor were obtained by leukapheresis. To estimate repertoire size and how much clonotype sharing occurs between individuals, the study deeply sequenced the blood TCR repertoires of 5 or 6 healthy adults. Different laboratories and diverse techniques were used to prepare libraries and sequence TCR repertoires, to increase sequencing depth and limit assay-specific biases.

Remarks on this clone: Which antigen it targets is not known. Base-call qualities are not available, and no considerably larger clone is one nucleotide away.

Beyond this particular receptor, the publication reports: Sharing across four donors was observed for about 4.8% of naive CD4, 3% to 3.5% of naive CD8, over 2% of memory CD4, and roughly 0.4% of memory CD8 clonotypes. Because the study included only a small number of donors, the genetic and exposure-history diversity represented was limited. Compared with non-shared clonotypes, clonotypes shared by all four sorted-subset donors had higher generation probabilities. Based on pairwise subsampling, the degree of clonotype sharing among donors was expected to be affected by sequencing depth. Sampling was restricted to blood, and TCR repertoires in tissue are likely to differ from TCR repertoires in blood. Naive subsets generally had larger estimated clonotype richness than memory subsets. Rarefaction of sorted-subset datasets indicated incomplete sequencing despite the large sequencing depth.

Using the deep immunoSEQ assay, multiplex PCR amplified TCR CDR3 regions from genomic DNA. Extracted genomic DNA from each cell subset was spread evenly across all wells of several immunoSEQ 96-well plates, with each plate serving as a replicate. For sorted subsets, about 0.2 ug genomic DNA, equal to 30,000 to 35,000 T cell genomes, was loaded into each replicate PCR. Purified libraries were measured with a Qubit 3.0 fluorometer, size-checked on a Bioanalyzer 2100, and measured again with the KAPA Library Quantification kit. A separate single-read 150-cycle Illumina NextSeq 550 flow cell was used to sequence each immunoSEQ 96-well plate. In the source study's methods: Because only junctional sequences without quality scores were contained in the immunoSEQ output, filtering matching that applied to full-length reads could not be performed. To assign V/J genes and CDR3, sequences were annotated against IMGT germline references using PyIR, a Python wrapper for IgBLAST v1.9. Any read was removed if the V/J assignment was weak (E-value above 1e-6), the CDR3 was missing, or the read contained stop codons, out-of-frame junctions, or ambiguous translated residues. A V3J clonotype was defined by an identical inferred V gene, J gene, and CDR3 amino acid sequence. Percentage overlap between repertoires was computed as shared unique clonotypes divided by the size of the smaller repertoire. Three approaches were used to assess repertoire richness: RTK rarefaction, the Chao1 estimator, and Recon v2.1 estimates of unobserved clonotypes. For all TCRbeta clonotypes obtained by the gDNA method from several donors, generation probabilities were computed with OLGA. As stored in TCRdb, this immuneACCESS dataset retains in-frame rearrangements with V and J assigned. A fraction of the clones does not appear; measured against another copy, unresolved V genes explain less than half of the discrepancy, and the remainder lacks a known reason. V and J calls and clone size come straight from that table; D and trimming were deduced from the DNA. This sample is represented by some 580,000 clones; about 98% of them were singletons. Of the sample, approximately 0.3% is held by the ten largest clones.

For the CD8 naive samples, CD45RO-negative cells were positively selected for CCR7, yielding a CD45RA+CCR7+ population from which TemRA cells were excluded. Healthy HIV-negative adults with no recently reported acute infections or vaccinations were included as donors. Every donor was a Caucasian adult living in Nashville, Tennessee, USA. Blood was collected by leukapheresis, and PBMCs were isolated by Ficoll-Histopaque density gradient centrifugation and then cryopreserved in liquid nitrogen vapor phase. Analytical flow cytometry was used to check the purity and quantity of each magnetically sorted T cell population. Each sorted fraction had its genomic DNA isolated and then quantified by UV absorbance on a Nanodrop 2000c. Taken from cysteine to phenylalanine, the CDR3 has 13 residues. Only CDR3 DNA is held: 39 bases, read in frame from base 1. Trimming removed 0 bases from V and 11 bases from J, leaving 11 bases between the germline ends. Looking up the germline V gene (reference sequence) yields CDR1 MNHEY and CDR2 SMNVEV.

The sequencing sample was made of naive CD8+ T cells sorted from blood. According to the study, the label for this sample's cell subset or site signals: CD45RA+CCR7+. This chain joins TRBV27 to TRBJ2-1, and possibly TRBD1, on 5 matching bases. The TCR originated in a man under 40 in good health. CDR3 loop: CASSLSRRGQQFF. The DNA is TGTGCCAGCAGTTTATCGCGAAGGGGTCAGCAGTTCTTC.